The TCR beta chain under discussion was sequenced for a study of graft-versus-host responses after intestinal transplantation. The wider study: Each recipient received anti-thymocyte globulin induction, then tacrolimus and steroids for approximately three years.

Points from the study as a whole: Recipient marrow held GvH clones, some first seen in ileum or blood. Peak GvH clone levels in circulation were associated with early post-transplant HvG declines.

Approximately 200,000 CFSE-labeled responder cells were plated with approximately 200,000 irradiated, violet-dye-labeled stimulator cells. Clones were read by immunoSEQ multiplex PCR, and TCRdb kept only the in-frame ones, dropping some. Of 15,000 to 20,000 clones listed, around 33% are singletons. This CDR3 contains 15 residues. Germline CDR1 reads SNHLY; CDR2 reads FYNNEI. V shed 2 bases, J shed 0 bases, and the junction held 4 bases outside the gene matches. This clonotype originated in a human patient who was an organ donor for intestinal transplantation. Sequences were derived from alloreactive CD4+ T cells from a mixed lymphocyte reaction culture, sampled before transplantation. This sample's subset: CFSE-low proliferating T cells sorted from roughly six-day pre-transplant mixed lymphocyte reaction (GvH or HvG direction). The chain links TRBV2 to TRBJ2-7; 7 bases fit TRBD2. The DNA of the CDR3 is TGTGCCAGCAGTGAAAGGCGGGGGAGCTCCTACGAGCAGTACTTC. Translation: CASSERRGSSYEQYF. Complete variable domain (other parts from reference TRBV2 and TRBJ2-7): EPEVTQTPSHQVTQMGQEVILRCVPISNHLYFYWYRQILGQKVEFLVSFYNNEISEKSEIFDDQFSVERPDGSNFTLKIRSTKLEDSAMYFCASSERRGSSYEQYFGPGTRLTVT.